The 14 T cell receptor beta chains listed next were all sequenced from one sample in a study of blood T cell repertoires in COVID-19. Data came from immunoSEQ multiplex PCR; TCRdb stores just in-frame clones and leaves some out. The data contain 250,000 to 300,000 clones, approximately 85% of them seen just once; the ten biggest clones take up approximately 2%. Sequenced input: PBMCs or T cells enriched from blood (not recorded which). The receptors derive from a woman in her 50s who had recovered from COVID-19.

The chain couples TRBV5-1 to TRBJ2-7, with D unclear. V shed 0 bases and J shed 2 bases, with 12 bases lying between them. CDR3 length equals 15 residues. Germline V gene sequence: CDR1 SGHRS, CDR2 YFSETQ. This CDR3 is CASSLARQAPYEQYF. In DNA form, the CDR3 reads TGCGCCAGCAGCTTGGCTCGGCAGGCTCCCTACGAGCAGTACTTC.

For the CDR3, the DNA is TGCAGCGTTGTGGGCGGTAAGACTAGCGGGAGAATATACGAGCAGTACTTC. Its translation: CSVVGGKTSGRIYEQYF. The chain links TRBV29-1 to TRBJ2-7, with 12 bases fitting TRBD2. The V gene's germline CDR1 is SQVTM and CDR2 ANQGSEA. The CDR3 has 17 amino acids. J lost 4 bases, V lost 4 bases, and 14 bases had no gene match.

The genes are TRBV12-3 or TRBV12-4 and TRBJ2-7; D is perhaps TRBD2 (6 bases). The V and J ends lost 8 bases and 4 bases respectively, with 12 bases between them. This CDR3 spans 12 amino acids. In DNA, the CDR3 is TGTGCCAGCTCGGGTGGGGGGTACGAGCAGTACTTC. Translating gives CASSGGGYEQYF.

This sequence joins TRBV18 and TRBJ2-1; 7 nucleotides align to TRBD2. The CDR3 runs to 15 residues. Germline CDR1 KGHSH, CDR2 LQKENI. J was trimmed by 1 base and V by 6 bases; bases with no gene match: 6. The CDR3 reads CASSPSSGSYNEQFF. The CDR3 DNA sequence: TGTGCCAGCTCGCCATCTAGCGGATCCTACAATGAGCAGTTCTTC.

The V and J genes are TRBV4-1 and TRBJ2-3, with D possibly TRBD2 on 6 matching bases. The CDR3 length is 14 residues. Trimming removed 6 bases from V and 2 bases from J, with 12 bases in between. Germline V gene data show CDR1 as MGHRA and CDR2 as YSYEKL. CDR3 coding DNA: TGCGCCAGCAGTCGCGGGGCAAACACAGATACGCAGTATTTT. Protein: CASSRGANTDTQYF.

The chain links TRBV27 to TRBJ2-7, with 13 bases aligning to TRBD2. This CDR3 comprises 16 residues. Trimming at V came to 6 bases and at J to 2 bases, leaving 7 bases not matched to a gene. Germline V gene lookup returns CDR1 MNHEY and CDR2 SMNVEV (reference sequence). In DNA, the CDR3 is TGTGCCAGCAGCCCTGGGACTAGCGGGATACCCTACGAGCAGTACTTC. This sequence encodes CASSPGTSGIPYEQYF.

This clone appeared once. The genes are TRBV14 and TRBJ1-2; tentatively, D is TRBD1 (6 bases). Per the germline V gene, CDR1 is SGHDN and CDR2 is FVKESK. Deletions cut 4 bases from V and 7 bases from J, with 16 bases between. The CDR3 is 14 amino acids. The CDR3 nucleotides read TGTGCCAGCAGCCGAGACAGGAGCGGGTTTGGCTACACCTTC. Translating gives CASSRDRSGFGYTF.

The chain carries TRBV11-3 and TRBJ2-1, with 9 bases matching TRBD2. Germline trimming cut 1 base from V and 4 bases from J; bases unmatched to any gene: 5. This CDR3 contains 16 residues. Germline V gene data show CDR1 as SGHNT and CDR2 as YENEEA. CDR3 nucleotide sequence: TGTGCCAGCAGCTTAGGTAGGACTAGCGATTACAATGAGCAGTTCTTC. Amino acids: CASSLGRTSDYNEQFF.

The chain joins TRBV7-9 to TRBJ2-3; D might be TRBD2 (5 bases). The CDR3 spans 15 residues. Trimming stripped 1 base from V and 4 bases from J, with 12 bases between. Germline loops: CDR1 SEHNR, CDR2 FQNEAQ (reference sequence). CDR3 sequence reads: CASSLEASPADTQYF. The CDR3 region has the DNA TGTGCCAGCAGCTTAGAGGCTAGCCCAGCAGATACGCAGTATTTT.

The V and J genes are TRBV7-3 and TRBJ2-1, with TRBD2 identical over 10 bases. V lost 4 bases, J lost 2 bases, and 2 bases stayed unmatched. Germline V gene lookup returns CDR1 SGHTA and CDR2 FQGTGA. The CDR3 is 15 amino acids. The CDR3 region has the DNA TGTGCCAGCAGCTCGGGACTAGCGACCTACAATGAGCAGTTCTTC. Translating it yields CASSSGLATYNEQFF.

The rearrangement uses TRBV14 and TRBJ2-5; D remains unclear. Trimming left V 1 base short and J 5 bases short, with 8 bases between. The germline V gene has CDR1 SGHDN and CDR2 FVKESK. This CDR3 comprises 13 residues. The CDR3 is CASSQVLSETQYF. The CDR3 DNA reads TGTGCCAGCAGCCAAGTTCTTTCGGAGACCCAGTACTTC.

About this clone itself: Mismatch with germline at one junction end may stem from a read error. V usage is TRBV3-1 (or the pseudogene TRBV3-2) and J usage is TRBJ1-6; 7 nucleotides match TRBD1. CDR1 is LGHDT, CDR2 YNNKEL, per germline (reference sequence). The CDR3 is 14 amino acids. The CDR3 DNA sequence: TGTGCCAGCAGTCAAGGACAGGACAATTCACCCCTCCACTTT. This translates into CASSQGQDNSPLHF.

The chain joins TRBV14 to TRBJ2-7, with 8 bases fitting TRBD2. CDR1 is SGHDN and CDR2 is FVKESK in the germline V gene. V was clipped by 0 bases and J by 5 bases; unmatched bases: 9. This CDR3 has 16 amino acids. The CDR3 nucleotides are TGTGCCAGCAGCCAAGAGACGGGGGGGAGGGCCAACGAGCAGTACTTC. Translation: CASSQETGGRANEQYF.

In DNA, the CDR3 is TGTGCCAGCAGTTTAGTGTTGCTAGCGGGAGAGAGGGAGACCCAGTACTTC. Protein product: CASSLVLLAGERETQYF. This chain links TRBV28 with TRBJ2-5, with 10 bases lining up with TRBD2. The CDR3 is made up of 17 amino acids. Germline values: CDR1 MDHEN, CDR2 SYDVKM. With V trimmed by 2 bases and J by 5 bases, 11 bases remained unmatched.